The 5 T cell receptor beta chains listed next were all sequenced from one sample in a study of T cell changes during pregnancy in multiple sclerosis. The repertoire was sequenced with immunoSEQ multiplex PCR; TCRdb's copy has only in-frame clones and lacks some. The sample lists some 54,000 clones; 93% were seen once. The input for sequencing was peripheral blood, taken after pregnancy. The receptors shown here come from a female donor with multiple sclerosis, enrolled in a pregnancy study.

V gene TRBV25-1 combines with J gene TRBJ2-1; D is undetermined. In germline, CDR1 is MGHDK, CDR2 SYGVNS. The CDR3 loop spans 11 amino acids. Trimming removed 5 bases at V and 7 bases at J, with 6 bases between. The CDR3 nucleotides read TGTGCCAGCAGTCCTCTTAATGAGCAGTTCTTC. It codes for CASSPLNEQFF.

The chain recombines TRBV9 with TRBJ2-3, with 10 bases aligning to TRBD2. V gave up 1 base and J gave up 3 bases; unmatched junction bases: 2. This CDR3 comprises 15 residues. The V gene's germline CDR1 is SGDLS and CDR2 YYNGEE. The CDR3, as DNA: TGTGCCAGCAGCGTATCTAGCGGGAGAACAGATACGCAGTATTTT. Protein: CASSVSSGRTDTQYF.

This clone was picked up a small number of times. The rearrangement joins TRBV19 to TRBJ2-1; 9 nucleotides match TRBD2. The CDR3 covers 14 residues. From germline, CDR1 is LNHDA and CDR2 SQIVND (reference sequence). The ends lost 6 bases at V and 4 bases at J; junction bases unmatched: 4. The CDR3 nucleotides read TGTGCCAGTAGCGCTAGCGGGATTTACAATGAGCAGTTCTTC. This encodes CASSASGIYNEQFF.

This clone was seen just once. Germline is not matched at one junction end, which may reflect a read error. The CDR3: CASSHTSPSGKRTSTDTQYF. Here the CDR3 DNA reads TGTGCCAGCAGCCACACCTCTCCTAGCGGGAAGCGAACTAGCACAGACACGCAGTATTTT. The chain recombines TRBV13 with TRBJ2-3, with TRBD2 matching 9 bases. The CDR3 totals 20 residues. Germline CDR1 reads PRHDT; CDR2 reads FYEKMQ (reference sequence).

The chain joins TRBV4-3 to TRBJ2-7, with TRBD2 matching 10 bases. The CDR3 length is 16 residues. V was pared by 4 bases and J by 2 bases, with 8 bases of the junction left unmatched. Germline CDR1 reads LGHNA; CDR2 reads YSLEER. The CDR3 DNA follows: TGCGCCAGCAGCCGCGCCGCAGCGGGAGGGCCCTACGAGCAGTACTTC. As protein: CASSRAAAGGPYEQYF.